This T cell receptor (beta chain) was sequenced for a study of blood T cell repertoires in COVID-19. About the research overall: PBMCs, B-cell-depleted T cells, or T cells were the source of the cDNA or gDNA that made up the material.

A case of COVID-19 had been met by exposed participants within 2 weeks before study entry. The authors' processing: By means of reference gene primer amplification, nucleated cell counts were estimated. Assay used: immunoSEQ multiplex PCR; TCRdb lists only in-frame clones, some missing. The V and J calls and clone size come from that table; D and trimming were worked out from the DNA. The sample consists of under 200,000 clones, about four fifths of them appearing once. This clone showed up just a few times. The receptor was derived from a woman aged 25 to 39 who had been exposed to COVID-19. Input material: PBMCs or T cells enriched from blood (not recorded which).

The CDR3 reads CASSIHAGPRVIYNTEAFF. In DNA form, the CDR3 reads TGTGCCAGCAGCATTCACGCGGGGCCCAGGGTGATTTATAACACTGAAGCTTTCTTT. The gene calls are TRBV7-9 and TRBJ1-1, with D possibly matching TRBD1 (5 bases). V was shortened by 5 bases and J by 2 bases, with 27 bases between the two germline ends. Germline V lookup: CDR1 SEHNR, CDR2 FQNEAQ (reference sequence). This CDR3 has 19 residues. The complete variable domain, with remaining parts taken from reference TRBV7-9 and TRBJ1-1, reads DTGVSQNPRHKITKRGQNVTFRCDPISEHNRLYWYRQTLGQGPEFLTYFQNEAQLEKSRLLSDRFSAERPKGSFSTLEIQRTEQGDSAMYLCASSIHAGPRVIYNTEAFFGQGTRLTVV.